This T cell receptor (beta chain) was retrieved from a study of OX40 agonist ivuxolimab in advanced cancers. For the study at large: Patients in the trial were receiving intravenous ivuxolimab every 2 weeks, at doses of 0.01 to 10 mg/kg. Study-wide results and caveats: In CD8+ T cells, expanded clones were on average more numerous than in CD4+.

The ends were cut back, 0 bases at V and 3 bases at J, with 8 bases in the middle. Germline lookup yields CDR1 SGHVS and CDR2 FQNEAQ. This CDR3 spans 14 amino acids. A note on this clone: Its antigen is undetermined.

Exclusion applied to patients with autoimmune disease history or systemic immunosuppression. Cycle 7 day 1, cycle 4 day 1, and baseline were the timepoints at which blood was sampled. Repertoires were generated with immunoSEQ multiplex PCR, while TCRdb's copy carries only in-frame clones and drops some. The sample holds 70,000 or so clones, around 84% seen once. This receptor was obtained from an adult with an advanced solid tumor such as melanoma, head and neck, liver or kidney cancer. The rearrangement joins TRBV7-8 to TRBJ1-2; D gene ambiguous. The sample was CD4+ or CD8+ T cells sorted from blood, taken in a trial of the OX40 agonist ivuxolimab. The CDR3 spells CASSLASPDYGYTF. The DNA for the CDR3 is TGTGCCAGCAGCTTAGCGTCGCCAGACTATGGCTACACCTTC.